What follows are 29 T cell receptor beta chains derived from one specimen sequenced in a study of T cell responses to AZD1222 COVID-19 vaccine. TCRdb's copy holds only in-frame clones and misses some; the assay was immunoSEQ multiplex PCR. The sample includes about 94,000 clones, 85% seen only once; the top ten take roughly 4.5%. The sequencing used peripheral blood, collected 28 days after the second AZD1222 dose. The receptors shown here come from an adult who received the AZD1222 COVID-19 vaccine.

This CDR3 reads CASSVAGGSHTGELFF. CDR3 DNA sequence: TGTGCCAGCAGCGTAGCTGGGGGGAGCCACACCGGGGAGCTGTTTTTT. This chain links TRBV9 with TRBJ2-2; a possible D gene is TRBD2 (6 bases). V lost 0 bases to trimming and J lost 3 bases, with 12 bases between them. Germline CDR1 and CDR2: SGDLS and YYNGEE. CDR3 length: 16 amino acids.

The CDR3 DNA reads TGTGCCAGAAGCCCTCATACGGGACAGGGTCAGTTCGCCTACGAGCAGTACTTC. Translated: CARSPHTGQGQFAYEQYF. This chain uses TRBV7-5 with TRBJ2-7; TRBD1, the table's D call, lacks a check against the DNA. TRBV7-5 represents a pseudogene. The CDR3 totals 18 residues.

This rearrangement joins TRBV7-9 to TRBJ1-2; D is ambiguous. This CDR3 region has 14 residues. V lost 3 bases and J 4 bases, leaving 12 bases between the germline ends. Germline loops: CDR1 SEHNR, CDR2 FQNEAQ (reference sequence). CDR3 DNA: TGTGCCAGCAGCTTTCGTAACCCCGCCTATGGCTACACCTTC. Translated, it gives CASSFRNPAYGYTF.

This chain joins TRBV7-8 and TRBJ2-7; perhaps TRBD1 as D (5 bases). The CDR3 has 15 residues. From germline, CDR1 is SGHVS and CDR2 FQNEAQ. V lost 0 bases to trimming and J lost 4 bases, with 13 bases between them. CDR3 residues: CASSLARRGGYEQYF. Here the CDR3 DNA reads TGTGCCAGCAGCTTAGCGCGAAGGGGCGGATACGAGCAGTACTTC.

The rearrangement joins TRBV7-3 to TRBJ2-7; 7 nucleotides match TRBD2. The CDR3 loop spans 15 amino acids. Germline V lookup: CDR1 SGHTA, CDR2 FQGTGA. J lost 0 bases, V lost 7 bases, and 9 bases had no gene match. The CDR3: CASTFTREDSYEQYF. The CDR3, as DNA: TGTGCCAGCACCTTCACCCGGGAGGACTCCTACGAGCAGTACTTC.

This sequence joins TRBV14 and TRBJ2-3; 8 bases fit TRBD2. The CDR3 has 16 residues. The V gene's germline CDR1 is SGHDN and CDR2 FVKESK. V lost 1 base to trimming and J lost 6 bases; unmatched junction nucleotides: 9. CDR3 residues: CASSQGQAGGRDTQYF. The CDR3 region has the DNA TGTGCCAGCAGCCAAGGACAGGCGGGGGGTCGGGATACGCAGTATTTT.

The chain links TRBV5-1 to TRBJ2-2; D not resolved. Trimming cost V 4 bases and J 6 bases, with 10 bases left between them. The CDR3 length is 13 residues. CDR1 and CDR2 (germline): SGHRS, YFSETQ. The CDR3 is CASSLPMAGELFF. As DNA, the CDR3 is TGCGCCAGCAGCCTACCCATGGCCGGGGAGCTGTTTTTT.

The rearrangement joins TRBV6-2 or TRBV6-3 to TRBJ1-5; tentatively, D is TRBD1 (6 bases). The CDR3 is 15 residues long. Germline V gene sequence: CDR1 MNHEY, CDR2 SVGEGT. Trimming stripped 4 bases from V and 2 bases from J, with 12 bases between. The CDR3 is CASSLRTDGNQPQHF. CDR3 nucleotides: TGTGCCAGCAGTTTGAGGACAGACGGCAATCAGCCCCAGCATTTT.

CDR3 protein: CASSLFGQGASPLHF. In DNA form, the CDR3 reads TGTGCCAGCAGTTTATTCGGACAGGGGGCGTCACCCCTCCACTTT. The chain has TRBV28 and TRBJ1-6, with TRBD1 identical over 11 bases. Trimming at V came to 1 base and at J to 10 bases, leaving 3 bases not matched to a gene. Germline V lookup: CDR1 MDHEN, CDR2 SYDVKM. The length of the CDR3 is 15 residues.

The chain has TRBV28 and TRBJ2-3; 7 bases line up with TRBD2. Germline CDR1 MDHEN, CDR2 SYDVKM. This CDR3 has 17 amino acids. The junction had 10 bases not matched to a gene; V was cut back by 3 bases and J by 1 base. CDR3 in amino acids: CASSFLREGPGTDTQYF. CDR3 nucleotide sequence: TGTGCCAGCAGTTTTTTGAGGGAGGGCCCCGGCACAGATACGCAGTATTTT.

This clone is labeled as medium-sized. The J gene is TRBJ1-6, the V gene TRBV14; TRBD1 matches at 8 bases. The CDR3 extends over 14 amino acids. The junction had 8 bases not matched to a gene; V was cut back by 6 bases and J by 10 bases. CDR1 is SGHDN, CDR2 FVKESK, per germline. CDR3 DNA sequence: TGTGCCAGCAGTAGAAGACAGGGGAGCTCACCCCTCCACTTT. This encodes CASSRRQGSSPLHF.

The CDR3 spells CASSTLTSVQYF. CDR3 bases: TGTGCCAGCAGCACCCTAACTTCGGTGCAGTACTTC. V and J are TRBV9 and TRBJ2-7; D not resolved. V was shortened by 4 bases and J by 9 bases, with 14 bases between the two germline ends. The length of the CDR3 is 12 residues. Germline V CDR1 and CDR2: SGDLS, YYNGEE.

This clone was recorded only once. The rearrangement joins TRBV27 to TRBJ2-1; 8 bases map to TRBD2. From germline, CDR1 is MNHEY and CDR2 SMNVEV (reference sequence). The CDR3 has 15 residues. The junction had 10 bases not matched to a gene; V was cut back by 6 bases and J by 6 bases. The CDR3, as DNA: TGTGCCAGCAGCATAGGGCTAGCGGGTCTCAATGAGCAGTTCTTC. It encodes CASSIGLAGLNEQFF.

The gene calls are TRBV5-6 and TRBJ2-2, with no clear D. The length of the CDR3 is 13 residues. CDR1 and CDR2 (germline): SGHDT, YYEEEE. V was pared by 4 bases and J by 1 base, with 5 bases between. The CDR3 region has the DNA TGTGCCAGCAGCCGGTTGAACACCGGGGAGCTGTTTTTT. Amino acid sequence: CASSRLNTGELFF.

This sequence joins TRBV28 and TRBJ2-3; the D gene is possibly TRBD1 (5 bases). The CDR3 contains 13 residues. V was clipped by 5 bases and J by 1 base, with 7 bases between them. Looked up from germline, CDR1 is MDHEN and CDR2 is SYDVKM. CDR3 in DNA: TGTGCCAGCAGTCCACAGGGCACAGATACGCAGTATTTT. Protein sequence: CASSPQGTDTQYF.

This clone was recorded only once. CDR3 sequence: CASSLGAGNIQYF. The CDR3 DNA follows: TGTGCCAGCAGTTTAGGGGCGGGGAACATTCAGTACTTC. The genes are TRBV27 and TRBJ2-4; D might be TRBD2 (6 bases). V lost 2 bases and J lost 7, with 9 bases in between. CDR1 is MNHEY, CDR2 SMNVEV, per germline (reference sequence). This CDR3 is built from 13 residues.

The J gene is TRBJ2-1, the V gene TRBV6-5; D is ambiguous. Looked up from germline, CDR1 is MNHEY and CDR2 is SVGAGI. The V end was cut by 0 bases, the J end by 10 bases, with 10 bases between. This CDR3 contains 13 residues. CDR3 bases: TGTGCCAGCAGTTACTCTTCGTTAGGCGAGCAGTTCTTC. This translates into CASSYSSLGEQFF.

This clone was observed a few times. CDR3 residues: CASSVSGTSGETQYF. The CDR3 DNA reads TGCGCCAGCAGCGTTTCCGGGACTAGCGGAGAGACCCAGTACTTC. The chain employs TRBV5-1 and TRBJ2-5; 11 bases agree with TRBD2. This CDR3 is 15 amino acids long. The germline V gene encodes CDR1 SGHRS and CDR2 YFSETQ. Trimming cost V 4 bases and J 4 bases; bases outside gene matches: 6.

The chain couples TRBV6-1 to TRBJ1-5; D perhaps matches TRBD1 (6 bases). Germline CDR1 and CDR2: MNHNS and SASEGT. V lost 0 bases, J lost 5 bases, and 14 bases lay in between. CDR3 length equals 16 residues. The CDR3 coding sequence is TGTGCCAGCAGTGAAGCGTACAGGGTCACGCATCAGCCCCAGCATTTT. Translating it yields CASSEAYRVTHQPQHF.

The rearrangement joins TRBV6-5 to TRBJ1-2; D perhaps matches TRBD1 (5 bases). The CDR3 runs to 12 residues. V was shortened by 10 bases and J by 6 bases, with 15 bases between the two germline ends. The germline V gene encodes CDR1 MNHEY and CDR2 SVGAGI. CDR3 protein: CATLWGRNGYTF. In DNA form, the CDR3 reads TGTGCCACCCTCTGGGGACGGAATGGCTACACCTTC.

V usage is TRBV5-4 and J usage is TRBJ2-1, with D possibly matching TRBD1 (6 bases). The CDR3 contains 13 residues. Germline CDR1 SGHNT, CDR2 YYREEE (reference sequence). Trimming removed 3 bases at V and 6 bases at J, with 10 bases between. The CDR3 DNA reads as TGTGCCAGCAGCTGGCAAGGGGGCAATGAGCAGTTCTTC. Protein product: CASSWQGGNEQFF.

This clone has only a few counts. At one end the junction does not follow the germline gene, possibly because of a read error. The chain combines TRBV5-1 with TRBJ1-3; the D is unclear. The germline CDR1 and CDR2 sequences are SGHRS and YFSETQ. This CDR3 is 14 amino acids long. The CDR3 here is CASSPGNPGNTVYF. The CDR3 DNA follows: TGCGCCAGCAGCCCCGGCAATCCTGGAAACACCGTATATTTT.

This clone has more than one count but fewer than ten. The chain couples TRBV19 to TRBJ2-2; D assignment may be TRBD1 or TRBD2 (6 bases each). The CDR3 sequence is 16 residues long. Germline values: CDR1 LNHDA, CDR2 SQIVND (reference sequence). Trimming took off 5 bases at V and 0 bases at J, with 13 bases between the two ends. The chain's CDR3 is CASSPAGTTNTGELFF. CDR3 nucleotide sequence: TGTGCCAGTAGTCCCGCGGGGACAACGAACACCGGGGAGCTGTTTTTT.

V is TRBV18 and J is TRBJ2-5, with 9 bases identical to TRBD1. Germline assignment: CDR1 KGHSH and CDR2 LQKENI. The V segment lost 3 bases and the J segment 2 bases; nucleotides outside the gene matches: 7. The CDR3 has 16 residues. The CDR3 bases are TGTGCCAGCTCACCCGTCGGGACAGGGCATCAAGAGACCCAGTACTTC. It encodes CASSPVGTGHQETQYF.

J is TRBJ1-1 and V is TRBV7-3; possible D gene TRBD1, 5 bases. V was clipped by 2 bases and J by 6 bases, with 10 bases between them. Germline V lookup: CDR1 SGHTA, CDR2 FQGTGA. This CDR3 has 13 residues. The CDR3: CASSLVGAAEAFF. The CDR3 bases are TGTGCCAGCAGCTTAGTCGGGGCCGCTGAAGCTTTCTTT.

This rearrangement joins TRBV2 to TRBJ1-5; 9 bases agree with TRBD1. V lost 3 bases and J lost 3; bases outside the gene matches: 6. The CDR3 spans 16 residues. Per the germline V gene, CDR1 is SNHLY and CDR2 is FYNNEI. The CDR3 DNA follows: TGTGCCAGCAGTGAGGGGACAGGGTGGTACAATCAGCCCCAGCATTTT. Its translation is CASSEGTGWYNQPQHF.

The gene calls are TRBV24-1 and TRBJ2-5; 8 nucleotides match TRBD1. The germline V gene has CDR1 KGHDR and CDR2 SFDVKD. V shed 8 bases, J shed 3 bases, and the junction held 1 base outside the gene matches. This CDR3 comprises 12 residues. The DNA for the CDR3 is TGTGCCACCACGGACAGGGAAGAGACCCAGTACTTC. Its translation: CATTDREETQYF.

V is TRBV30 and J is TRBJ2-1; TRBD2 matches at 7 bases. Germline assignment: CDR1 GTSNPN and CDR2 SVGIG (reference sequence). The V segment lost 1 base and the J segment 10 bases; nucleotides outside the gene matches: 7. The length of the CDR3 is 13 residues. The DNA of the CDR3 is TGTGCCTGGAGTGCCCGGACTAGTTGGGAGCAGTTCTTC. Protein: CAWSARTSWEQFF.

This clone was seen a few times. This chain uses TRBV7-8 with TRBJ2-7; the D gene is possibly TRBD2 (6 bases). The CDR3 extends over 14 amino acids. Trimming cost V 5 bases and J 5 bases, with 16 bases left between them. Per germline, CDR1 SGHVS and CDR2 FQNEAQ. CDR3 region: CASSPRVTSNEQYF. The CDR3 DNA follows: TGTGCCAGCAGCCCGAGAGTAACTAGCAACGAGCAGTACTTC.